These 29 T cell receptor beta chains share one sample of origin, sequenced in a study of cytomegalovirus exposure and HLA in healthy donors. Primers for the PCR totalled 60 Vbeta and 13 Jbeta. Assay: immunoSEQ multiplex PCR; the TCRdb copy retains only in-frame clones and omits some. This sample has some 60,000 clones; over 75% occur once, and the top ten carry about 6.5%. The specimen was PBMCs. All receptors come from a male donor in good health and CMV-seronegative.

DNA of the CDR3: TGTGCCAGCAGTGAGCGGCCCCGACTAGCGGGGGCCACAGATACGCAGTATTTT. Its translation is CASSERPRLAGATDTQYF. The chain couples TRBV6-1 to TRBJ2-3; TRBD2 matches at 12 bases. The germline V gene has CDR1 MNHNS and CDR2 SASEGT. The junction had 9 bases not matched to a gene; V was cut back by 3 bases and J by 2 bases. The CDR3 is 18 residues long.

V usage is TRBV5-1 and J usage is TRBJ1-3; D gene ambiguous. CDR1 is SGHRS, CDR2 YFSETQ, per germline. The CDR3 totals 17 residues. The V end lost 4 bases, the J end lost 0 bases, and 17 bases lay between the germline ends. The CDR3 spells CASSPAPAGRSGNTIYF. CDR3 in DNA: TGCGCCAGCAGCCCGGCCCCTGCAGGTCGCTCTGGAAACACCATATATTTT.

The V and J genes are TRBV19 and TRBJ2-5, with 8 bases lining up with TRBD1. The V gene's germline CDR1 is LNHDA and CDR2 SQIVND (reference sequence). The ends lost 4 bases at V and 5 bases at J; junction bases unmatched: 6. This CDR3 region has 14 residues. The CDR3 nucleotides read TGTGCCAGTAGTACGGACAGGGTAGTGGAGACCCAGTACTTC. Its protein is CASSTDRVVETQYF. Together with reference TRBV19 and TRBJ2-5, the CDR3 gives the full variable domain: DGGITQSPKYLFRKEGQNVTLSCEQNLNHDAMYWYRQDPGQGLRLIYYSQIVNDFQKGDIAEGYSVSREKKESFPLTVTSAQKNPTAFYLCASSTDRVVETQYFGPGTRLLVL.

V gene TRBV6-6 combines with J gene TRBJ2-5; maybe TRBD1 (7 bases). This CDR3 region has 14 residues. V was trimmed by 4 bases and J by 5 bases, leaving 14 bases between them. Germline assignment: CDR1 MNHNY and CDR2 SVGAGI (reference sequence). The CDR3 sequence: CASSLDRAGETQYF. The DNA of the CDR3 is TGTGCCAGCAGTTTAGACAGGGCGGGGGAGACCCAGTACTTC.

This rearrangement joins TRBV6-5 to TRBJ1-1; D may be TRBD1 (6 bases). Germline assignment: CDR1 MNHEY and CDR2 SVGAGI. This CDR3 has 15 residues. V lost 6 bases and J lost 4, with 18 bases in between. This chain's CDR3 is CASSLRGGLFTEAFF. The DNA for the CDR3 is TGTGCCAGCAGCCTAAGGGGGGGGTTGTTCACTGAAGCTTTCTTT.

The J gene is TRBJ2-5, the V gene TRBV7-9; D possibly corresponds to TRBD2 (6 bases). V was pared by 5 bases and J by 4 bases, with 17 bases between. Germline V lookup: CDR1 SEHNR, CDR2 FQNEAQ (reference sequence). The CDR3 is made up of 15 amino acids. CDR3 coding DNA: TGTGCCAGCAGCCCCCCCGGGAGCCCAGGAGAGACCCAGTACTTC. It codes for CASSPPGSPGETQYF.

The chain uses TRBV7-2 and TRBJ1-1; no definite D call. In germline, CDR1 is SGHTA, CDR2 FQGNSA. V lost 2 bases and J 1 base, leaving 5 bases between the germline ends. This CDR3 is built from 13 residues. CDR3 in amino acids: CASSLNGNTEAFF. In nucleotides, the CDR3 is TGTGCCAGCAGCTTAAACGGGAACACTGAAGCTTTCTTT. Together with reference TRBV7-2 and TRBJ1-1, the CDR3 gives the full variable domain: GAGVSQSPSNKVTEKGKDVELRCDPISGHTALYWYRQSLGQGLEFLIYFQGNSAPDKSGLPSDRFSAERTGGSVSTLTIQRTQQEDSAVYLCASSLNGNTEAFFGQGTRLTVV.

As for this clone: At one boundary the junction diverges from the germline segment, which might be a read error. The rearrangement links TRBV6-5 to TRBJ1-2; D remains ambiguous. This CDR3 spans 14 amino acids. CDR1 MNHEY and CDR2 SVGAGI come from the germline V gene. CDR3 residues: CASSYGGPPYDYTF. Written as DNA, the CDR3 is TGTGCCAGCAGTTACGGTGGCCCTCCTTATGACTACACCTTC.

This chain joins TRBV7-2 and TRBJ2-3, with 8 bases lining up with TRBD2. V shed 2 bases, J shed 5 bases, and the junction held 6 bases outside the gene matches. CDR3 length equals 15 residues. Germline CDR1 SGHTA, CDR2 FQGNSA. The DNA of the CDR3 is TGTGCCAGCAGCTTACGACGGGGGGGCTTAGATACGCAGTATTTT. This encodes CASSLRRGGLDTQYF.

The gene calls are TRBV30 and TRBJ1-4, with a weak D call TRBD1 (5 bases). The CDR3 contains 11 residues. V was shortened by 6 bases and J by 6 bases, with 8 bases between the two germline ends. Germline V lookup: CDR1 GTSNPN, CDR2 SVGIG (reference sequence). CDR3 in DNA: TGTGCCTGCAGGGCTTATGAAAAACTGTTTTTT. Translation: CACRAYEKLFF.

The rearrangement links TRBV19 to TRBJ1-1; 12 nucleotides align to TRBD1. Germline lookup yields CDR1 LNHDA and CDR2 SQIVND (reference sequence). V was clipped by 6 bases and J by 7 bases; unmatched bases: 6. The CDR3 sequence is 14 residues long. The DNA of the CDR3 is TGTGCCAGTAGCACCGGGACAGGGGGCGGTGAAGCTTTCTTT. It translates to CASSTGTGGGEAFF.

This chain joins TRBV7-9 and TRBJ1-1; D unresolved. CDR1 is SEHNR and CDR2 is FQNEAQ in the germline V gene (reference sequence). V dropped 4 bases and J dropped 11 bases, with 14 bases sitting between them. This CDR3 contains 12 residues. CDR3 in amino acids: CASSSGYRFAFF. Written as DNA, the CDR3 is TGTGCCAGCAGCTCCGGGTACCGGTTCGCTTTCTTT.

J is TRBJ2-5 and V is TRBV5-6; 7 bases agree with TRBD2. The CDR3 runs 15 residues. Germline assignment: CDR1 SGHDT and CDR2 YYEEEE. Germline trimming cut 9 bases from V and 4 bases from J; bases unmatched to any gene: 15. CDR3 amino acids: CATKLGGDSRETQYF. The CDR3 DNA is TGTGCCACCAAGCTGGGGGGGGACTCGCGAGAGACCCAGTACTTC.

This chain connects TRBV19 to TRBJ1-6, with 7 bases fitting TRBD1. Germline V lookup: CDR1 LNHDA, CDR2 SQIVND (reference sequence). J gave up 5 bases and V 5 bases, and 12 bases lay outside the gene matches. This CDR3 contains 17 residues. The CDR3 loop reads CASSFGRGTADNSPLHF. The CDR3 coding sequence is TGTGCCAGTAGTTTCGGCAGGGGGACAGCGGATAATTCACCCCTCCACTTT.

CDR3 residues: CASSAASGGAPDTQYF. DNA of the CDR3: TGTGCCAGCAGCGCTGCTAGCGGGGGGGCCCCAGATACGCAGTATTTT. This sequence joins TRBV6-4 and TRBJ2-3; 12 nucleotides match TRBD2. This CDR3 has 16 amino acids. Germline assignment: CDR1 MRHNA and CDR2 SNTAGT. Losses at the gene ends were 6 bases for V and 4 bases for J; bases not matched to a gene: 8.

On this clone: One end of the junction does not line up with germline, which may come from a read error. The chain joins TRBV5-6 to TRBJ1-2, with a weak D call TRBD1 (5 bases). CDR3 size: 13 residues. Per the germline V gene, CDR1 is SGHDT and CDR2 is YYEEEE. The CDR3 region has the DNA TGTGCCAGCAGCTTGCGGGGGGACTATCGCTACACCTTC. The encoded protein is CASSLRGDYRYTF.

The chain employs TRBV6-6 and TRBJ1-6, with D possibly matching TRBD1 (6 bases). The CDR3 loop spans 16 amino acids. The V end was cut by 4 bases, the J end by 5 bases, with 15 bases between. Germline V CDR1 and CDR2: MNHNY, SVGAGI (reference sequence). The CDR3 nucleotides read TGTGCCAGCAGTTGGAGTACAGGGTTGAATAATTCACCCCTCCACTTT. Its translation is CASSWSTGLNNSPLHF.

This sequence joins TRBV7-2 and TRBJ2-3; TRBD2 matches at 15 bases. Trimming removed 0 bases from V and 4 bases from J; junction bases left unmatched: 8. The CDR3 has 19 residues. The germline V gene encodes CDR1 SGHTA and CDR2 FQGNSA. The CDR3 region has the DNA TGTGCCAGCAGCTTAGCGAGGACTAGCGGGGGGGCCGCAGCAGATACGCAGTATTTT. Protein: CASSLARTSGGAAADTQYF.

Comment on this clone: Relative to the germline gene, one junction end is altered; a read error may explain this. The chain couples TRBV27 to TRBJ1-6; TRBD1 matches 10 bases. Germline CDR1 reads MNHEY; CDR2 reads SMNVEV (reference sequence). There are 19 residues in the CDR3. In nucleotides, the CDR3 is TGTGCCAGCAGCCCTCTCGGGACAGGGGCAAGCTCCCATAATTCACCCCTCCACTTT. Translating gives CASSPLGTGASSHNSPLHF.

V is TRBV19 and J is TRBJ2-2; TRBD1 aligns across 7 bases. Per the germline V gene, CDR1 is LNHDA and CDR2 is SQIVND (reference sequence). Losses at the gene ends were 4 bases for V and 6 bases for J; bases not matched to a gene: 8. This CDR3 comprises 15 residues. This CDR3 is CASSSVKQGAGELFF. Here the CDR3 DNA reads TGTGCCAGTAGTAGTGTGAAGCAGGGGGCCGGGGAGCTGTTTTTT.

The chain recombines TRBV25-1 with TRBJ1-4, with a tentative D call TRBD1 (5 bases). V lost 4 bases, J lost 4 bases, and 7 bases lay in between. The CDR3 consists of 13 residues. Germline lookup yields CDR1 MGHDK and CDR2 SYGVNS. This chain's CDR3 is CASSAGGNEKLFF. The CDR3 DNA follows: TGTGCCAGCAGTGCGGGGGGTAATGAAAAACTGTTTTTT. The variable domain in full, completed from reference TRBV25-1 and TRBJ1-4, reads EADIYQTPRYLVIGTGKKITLECSQTMGHDKMYWYQQDPGMELHLIHYSYGVNSTEKGDLSSESTVSRIRTEHFPLTLESARPSHTSQYLCASSAGGNEKLFFGSGTQLSVL.

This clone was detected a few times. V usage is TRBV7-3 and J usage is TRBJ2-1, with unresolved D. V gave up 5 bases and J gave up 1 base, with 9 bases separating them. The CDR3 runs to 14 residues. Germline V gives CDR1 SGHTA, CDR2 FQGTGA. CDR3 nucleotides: TGTGCCAGCAGCGCCCCAGGATCCTACAATGAGCAGTTCTTC. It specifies CASSAPGSYNEQFF.

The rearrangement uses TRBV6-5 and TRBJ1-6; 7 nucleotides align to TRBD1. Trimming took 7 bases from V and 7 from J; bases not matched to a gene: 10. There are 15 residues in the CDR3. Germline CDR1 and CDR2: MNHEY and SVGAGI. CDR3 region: CASNRDGRGNSPLHF. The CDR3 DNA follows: TGTGCCAGCAACAGGGACGGCAGGGGGAATTCACCCCTCCACTTT.

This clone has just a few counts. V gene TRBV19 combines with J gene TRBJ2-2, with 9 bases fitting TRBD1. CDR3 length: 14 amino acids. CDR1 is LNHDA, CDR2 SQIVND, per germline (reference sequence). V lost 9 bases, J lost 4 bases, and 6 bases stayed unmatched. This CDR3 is CASSTGGGTGELFF. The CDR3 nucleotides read TGTGCCAGCTCAACAGGGGGCGGCACCGGGGAGCTGTTTTTT.

CDR3 sequence reads: CASRRTAANSPLHF. In nucleotides, the CDR3 is TGTGCCAGCAGACGGACAGCAGCTAATTCACCCCTCCACTTT. The chain couples TRBV9 to TRBJ1-6, with a weak D call TRBD1 (6 bases). V dropped 5 bases and J dropped 6 bases, with 12 bases sitting between them. This CDR3 comprises 14 residues. Germline V CDR1 and CDR2: SGDLS, YYNGEE.

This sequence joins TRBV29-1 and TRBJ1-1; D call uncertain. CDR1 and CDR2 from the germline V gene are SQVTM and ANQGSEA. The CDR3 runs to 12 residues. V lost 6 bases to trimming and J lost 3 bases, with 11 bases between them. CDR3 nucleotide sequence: TGCAGCGTAGTAGCTTCGGACACTGAAGCTTTCTTT. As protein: CSVVASDTEAFF.

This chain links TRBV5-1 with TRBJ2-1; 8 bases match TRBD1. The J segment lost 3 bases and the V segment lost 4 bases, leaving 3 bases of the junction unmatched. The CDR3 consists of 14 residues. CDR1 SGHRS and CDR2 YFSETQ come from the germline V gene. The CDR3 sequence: CASSPGTGYNEQFF. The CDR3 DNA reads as TGCGCCAGCAGCCCCGGGACAGGCTACAATGAGCAGTTCTTC. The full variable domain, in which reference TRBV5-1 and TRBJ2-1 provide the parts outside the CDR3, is KAGVTQTPRYLIKTRGQQVTLSCSPISGHRSVSWYQQTPGQGLQFLFEYFSETQRNKGNFPGRFSGRQFSNSRSEMNVSTLELGDSALYLCASSPGTGYNEQFFGPGTRLTVL.

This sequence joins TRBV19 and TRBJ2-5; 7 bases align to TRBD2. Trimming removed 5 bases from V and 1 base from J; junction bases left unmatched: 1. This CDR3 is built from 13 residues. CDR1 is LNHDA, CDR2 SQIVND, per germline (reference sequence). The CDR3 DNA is TGTGCCAGTAGTGGGGGGGGCCAAGAGACCCAGTACTTC. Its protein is CASSGGGQETQYF. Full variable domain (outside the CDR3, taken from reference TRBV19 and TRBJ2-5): DGGITQSPKYLFRKEGQNVTLSCEQNLNHDAMYWYRQDPGQGLRLIYYSQIVNDFQKGDIAEGYSVSREKKESFPLTVTSAQKNPTAFYLCASSGGGQETQYFGPGTRLLVL.

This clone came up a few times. CDR3 sequence: CASSVEGQQETQYF. DNA of the CDR3: TGTGCCAGCAGCGTAGAGGGACAGCAAGAGACCCAGTACTTC. This sequence joins TRBV9 and TRBJ2-5, with TRBD1 matching 7 bases. Germline assignment: CDR1 SGDLS and CDR2 YYNGEE. CDR3 length equals 14 residues. Trimming took 0 bases from V and 2 from J; bases not matched to a gene: 1.